This TCR beta chain was identified in a study of blood T cells in healthy people across ages. Germline-derived CDR1 and CDR2 are DFQATT and SNEGSKA (reference sequence). V was trimmed by 5 bases and J by 0 bases, leaving 14 bases between them. The CDR3 contains 15 residues. This clonotype is a singleton in its sample. Antigen unknown. Points from the study as a whole: Diversity was higher, and naive CD4+ cells more numerous, in long-lived donors than in aged donors. Researchers said unsorted PBMCs prevented a conclusive naive versus antigen-experienced comparison.

With a J-beta primer mix and a sample-barcoded 5' primer, a second PCR ran about 7 to 12 cycles. TCRdb ran MiXCR on the 5' RACE reads and lists one entry per CDR3 protein. The sample consists of approximately 1,000,000 distinct CDR3 sequences, 35% to 50% of them appearing once. Donors ranged from about 6 to 95 years old and were healthy Caucasians in Russia. Every sample gave at least 5 micrograms of total RNA when it was extracted. The rearrangement links TRBV20-1 to TRBJ1-5; no clear D gene. The source material was blood. This receptor was identified in a woman aged 60-75 years in good health. The CDR3 loop reads CSAVGRVDSNQPQHF. In DNA form, the CDR3 reads TGCAGTGCTGTCGGACGGGTCGATAGCAATCAGCCCCAGCATTTT.